The source of this TCR beta chain is a study of regulatory and conventional T cells in RAG deficiency. Generated by immunoSEQ multiplex PCR, the TCRdb table keeps only in-frame clones and is missing some. The sample includes about 6,700 clones, around 80% of them seen just once. The germline gives CDR1 SGDLS, CDR2 YYNGEE. This CDR3 has 14 amino acids. The V gene end was trimmed by 4 bases and the J gene end by 3 bases; junction bases not matched to a gene: 4. These data also featured in a second study, about regulatory T cells. From that paper: Amplification used 52 TRBV primers and 13 TRBJ primers.

The V gene is TRBV9, the J gene TRBJ2-5, with TRBD2 matching 9 bases. This clonotype was obtained from a human donor in good health. Sequenced: CD8+ T cells sorted from blood. The CDR3 is CASSPGLAEETQYF. CDR3 in DNA: TGTGCCAGCAGCCCGGGACTAGCCGAAGAGACCCAGTACTTC.